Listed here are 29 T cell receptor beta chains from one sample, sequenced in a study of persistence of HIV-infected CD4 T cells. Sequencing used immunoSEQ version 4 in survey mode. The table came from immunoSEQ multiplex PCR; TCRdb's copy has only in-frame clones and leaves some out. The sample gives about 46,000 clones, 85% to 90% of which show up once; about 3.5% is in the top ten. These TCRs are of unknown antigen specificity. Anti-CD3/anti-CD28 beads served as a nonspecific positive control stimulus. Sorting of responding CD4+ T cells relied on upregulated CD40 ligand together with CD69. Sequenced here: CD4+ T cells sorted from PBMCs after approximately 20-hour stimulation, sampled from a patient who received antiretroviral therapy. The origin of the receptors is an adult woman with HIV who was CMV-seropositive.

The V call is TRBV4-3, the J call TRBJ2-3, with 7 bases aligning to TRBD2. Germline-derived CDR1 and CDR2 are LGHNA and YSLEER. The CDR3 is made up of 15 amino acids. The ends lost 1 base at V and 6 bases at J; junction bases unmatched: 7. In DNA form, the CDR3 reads TGCGCCAGCAGCCAAGGTGAAAGGGGAGGGGATACGCAGTATTTT. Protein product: CASSQGERGGDTQYF.

The CDR3 reads CASSQGGALAGGFVETQYF. The CDR3, as DNA: TGCGCCAGCAGCCAAGGGGGTGCTTTAGCGGGGGGTTTTGTGGAGACCCAGTACTTC. The chain combines TRBV4-1 with TRBJ2-5; 10 bases match TRBD2. In germline, CDR1 is MGHRA, CDR2 YSYEKL. J was trimmed by 5 bases and V by 1 base; bases with no gene match: 16. This CDR3 comprises 19 residues.

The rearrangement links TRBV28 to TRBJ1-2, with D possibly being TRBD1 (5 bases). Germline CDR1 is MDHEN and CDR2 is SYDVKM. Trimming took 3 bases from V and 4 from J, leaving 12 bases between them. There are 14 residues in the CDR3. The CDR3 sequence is CASSLGGSSYGYTF. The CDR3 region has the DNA TGTGCCAGCAGTTTGGGGGGGTCAAGCTATGGCTACACCTTC.

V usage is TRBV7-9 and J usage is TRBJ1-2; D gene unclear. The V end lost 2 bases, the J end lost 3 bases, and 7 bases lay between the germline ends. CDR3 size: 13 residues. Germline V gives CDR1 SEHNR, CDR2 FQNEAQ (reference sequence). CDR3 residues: CASSLNGDYGYTF. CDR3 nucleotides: TGTGCCAGCAGCTTAAACGGGGACTATGGCTACACCTTC.

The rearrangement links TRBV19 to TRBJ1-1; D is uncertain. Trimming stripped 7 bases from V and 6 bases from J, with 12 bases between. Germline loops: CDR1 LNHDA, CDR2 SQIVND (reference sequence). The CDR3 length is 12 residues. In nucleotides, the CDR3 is TGTGCCAGTAACGAAGGAAGCGCTGAAGCTTTCTTT. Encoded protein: CASNEGSAEAFF.

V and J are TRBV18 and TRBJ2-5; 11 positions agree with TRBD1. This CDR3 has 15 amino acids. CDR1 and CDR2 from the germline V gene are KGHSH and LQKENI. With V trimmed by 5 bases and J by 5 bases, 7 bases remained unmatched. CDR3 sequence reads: CASSTGQGVLETQYF. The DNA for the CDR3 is TGTGCCAGCTCAACGGGACAGGGGGTCCTGGAGACCCAGTACTTC.

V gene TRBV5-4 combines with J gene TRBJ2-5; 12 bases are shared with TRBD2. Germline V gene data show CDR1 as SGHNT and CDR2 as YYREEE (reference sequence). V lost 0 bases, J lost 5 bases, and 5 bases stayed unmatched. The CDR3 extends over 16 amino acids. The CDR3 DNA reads TGTGCCAGCAGCTTGGGGCTAGCGGGAGGGTTGGAGACCCAGTACTTC. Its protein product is CASSLGLAGGLETQYF.

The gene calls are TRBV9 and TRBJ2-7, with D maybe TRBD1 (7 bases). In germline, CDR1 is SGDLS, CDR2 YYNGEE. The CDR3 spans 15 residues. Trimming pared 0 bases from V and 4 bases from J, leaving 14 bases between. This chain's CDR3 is CASSVGGGGRYEQYF. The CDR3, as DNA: TGTGCCAGCAGCGTAGGAGGAGGGGGCAGGTACGAGCAGTACTTC.

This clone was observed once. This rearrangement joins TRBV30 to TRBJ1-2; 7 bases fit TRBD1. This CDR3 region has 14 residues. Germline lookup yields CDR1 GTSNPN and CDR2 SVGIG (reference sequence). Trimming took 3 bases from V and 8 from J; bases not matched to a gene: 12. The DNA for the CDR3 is TGTGCCTGGAGCCGACGAGACAGGGCTGGAGGCTACACCTTC. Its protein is CAWSRRDRAGGYTF.

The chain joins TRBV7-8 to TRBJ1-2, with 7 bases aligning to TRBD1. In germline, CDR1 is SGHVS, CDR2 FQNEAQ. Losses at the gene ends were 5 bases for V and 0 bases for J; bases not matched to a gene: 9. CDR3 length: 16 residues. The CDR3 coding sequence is TGTGCCAGCAGCCAAAACACCGGGACAGCTAACTATGGCTACACCTTC. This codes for CASSQNTGTANYGYTF.

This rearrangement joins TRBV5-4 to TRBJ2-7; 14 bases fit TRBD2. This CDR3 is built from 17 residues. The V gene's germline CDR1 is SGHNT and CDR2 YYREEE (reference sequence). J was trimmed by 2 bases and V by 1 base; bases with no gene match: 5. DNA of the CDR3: TGTGCCAGCAGCTTGAGGCGGGGACTAGCGGGAGCCTACGAGCAGTACTTC. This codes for CASSLRRGLAGAYEQYF.

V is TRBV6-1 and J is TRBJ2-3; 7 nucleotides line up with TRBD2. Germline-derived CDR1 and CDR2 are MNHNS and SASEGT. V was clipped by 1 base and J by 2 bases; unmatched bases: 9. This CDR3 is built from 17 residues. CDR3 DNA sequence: TGTGCCAGCAGTGAAGGAACGACTAGCATGAACACAGATACGCAGTATTTT. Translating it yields CASSEGTTSMNTDTQYF.

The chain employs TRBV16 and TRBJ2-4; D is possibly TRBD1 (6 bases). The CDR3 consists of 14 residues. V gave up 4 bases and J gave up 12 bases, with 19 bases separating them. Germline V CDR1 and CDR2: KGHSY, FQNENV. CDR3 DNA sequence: TGTGCCAGCAGCCGCCCCAAAGGGGGTTCTAATCAGTACTTC. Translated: CASSRPKGGSNQYF.

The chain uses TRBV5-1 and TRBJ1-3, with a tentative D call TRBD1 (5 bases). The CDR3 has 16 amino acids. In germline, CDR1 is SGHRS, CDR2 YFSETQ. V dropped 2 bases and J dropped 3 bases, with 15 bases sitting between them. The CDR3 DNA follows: TGCGCCAGCAGCTTACAGACCCAGGGAAATGGAAACACCATATATTTT. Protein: CASSLQTQGNGNTIYF.

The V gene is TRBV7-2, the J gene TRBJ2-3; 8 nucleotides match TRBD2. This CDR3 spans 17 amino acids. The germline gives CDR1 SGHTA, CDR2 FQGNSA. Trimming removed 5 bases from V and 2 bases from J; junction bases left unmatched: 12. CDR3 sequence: CASSRRETSANTDTQYF. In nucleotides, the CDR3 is TGTGCCAGCAGCCGTCGCGAGACTAGCGCCAACACAGATACGCAGTATTTT.

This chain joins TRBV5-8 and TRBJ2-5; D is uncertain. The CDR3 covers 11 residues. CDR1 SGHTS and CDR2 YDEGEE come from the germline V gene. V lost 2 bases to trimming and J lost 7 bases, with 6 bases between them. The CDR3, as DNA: TGTGCCAGCAGCTTAACTGGGACCCAGTACTTC. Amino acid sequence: CASSLTGTQYF. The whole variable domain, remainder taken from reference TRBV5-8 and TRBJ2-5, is EAGVTQSPTHLIKTRGQQATLRCSPISGHTSVYWYQQALGLGLQFLLWYDEGEERNRGNFPPRFSGRQFPNYSSELNVNALELEDSALYLCASSLTGTQYFGPGTRLLVL.

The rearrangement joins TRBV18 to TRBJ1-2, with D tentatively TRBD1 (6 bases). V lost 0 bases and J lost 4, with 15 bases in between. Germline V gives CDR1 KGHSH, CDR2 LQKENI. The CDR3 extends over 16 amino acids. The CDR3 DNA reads TGTGCCAGCTCACCACCGACAGGAGTGGTTGGCTATGGCTACACCTTC. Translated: CASSPPTGVVGYGYTF.

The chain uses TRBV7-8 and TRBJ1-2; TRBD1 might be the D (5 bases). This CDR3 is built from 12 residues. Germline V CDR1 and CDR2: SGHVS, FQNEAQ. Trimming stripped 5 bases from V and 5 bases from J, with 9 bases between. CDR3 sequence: CASSPGGYGYTF. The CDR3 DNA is TGTGCCAGCAGCCCCGGGGGGTATGGCTACACCTTC.

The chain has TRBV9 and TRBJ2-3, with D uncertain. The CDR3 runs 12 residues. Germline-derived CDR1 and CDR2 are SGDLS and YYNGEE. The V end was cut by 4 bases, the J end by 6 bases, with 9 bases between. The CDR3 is CASSPLLDTQYF. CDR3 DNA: TGTGCCAGCAGCCCCTTGTTGGATACGCAGTATTTT. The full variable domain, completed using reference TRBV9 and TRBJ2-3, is DSGVTQTPKHLITATGQRVTLRCSPRSGDLSVYWYQQSLDQGLQFLIQYYNGEERAKGNILERFSAQQFPDLHSELNLSSLELGDSALYFCASSPLLDTQYFGPGTRLTVL.

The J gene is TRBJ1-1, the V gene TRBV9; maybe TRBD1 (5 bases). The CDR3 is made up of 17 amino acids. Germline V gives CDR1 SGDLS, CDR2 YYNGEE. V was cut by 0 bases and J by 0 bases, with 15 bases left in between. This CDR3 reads CASSVDPGGLVNTEAFF. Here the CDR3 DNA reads TGTGCCAGCAGCGTAGATCCGGGGGGGTTAGTGAACACTGAAGCTTTCTTT.

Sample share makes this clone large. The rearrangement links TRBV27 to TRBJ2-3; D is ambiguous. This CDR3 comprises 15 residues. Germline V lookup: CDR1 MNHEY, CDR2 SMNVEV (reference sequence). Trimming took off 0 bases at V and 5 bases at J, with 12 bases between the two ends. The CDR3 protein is CASSLSVGPLDTQYF. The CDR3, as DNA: TGTGCCAGCAGTTTATCGGTGGGCCCCCTAGATACGCAGTATTTT.

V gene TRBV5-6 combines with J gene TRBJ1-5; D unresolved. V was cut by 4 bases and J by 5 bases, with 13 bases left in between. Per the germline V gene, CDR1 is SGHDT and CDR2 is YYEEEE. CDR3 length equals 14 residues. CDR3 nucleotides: TGTGCCAGCAGCCCCGGGCCCGGGGATCAGCCCCAGCATTTT. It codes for CASSPGPGDQPQHF.

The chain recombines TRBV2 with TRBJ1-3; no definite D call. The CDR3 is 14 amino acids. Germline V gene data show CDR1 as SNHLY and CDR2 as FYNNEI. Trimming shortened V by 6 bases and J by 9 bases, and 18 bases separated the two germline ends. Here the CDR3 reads CASSPTHVGGTIYF. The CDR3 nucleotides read TGTGCCAGCAGCCCGACACATGTAGGTGGCACCATATATTTT.

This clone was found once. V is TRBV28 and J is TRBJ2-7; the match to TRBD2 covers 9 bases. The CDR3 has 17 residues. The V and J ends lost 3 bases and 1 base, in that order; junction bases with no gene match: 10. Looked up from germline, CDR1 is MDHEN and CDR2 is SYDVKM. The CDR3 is CASSFRIAGVGSYEQYF. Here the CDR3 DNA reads TGTGCCAGCAGTTTTCGGATAGCGGGAGTAGGGTCCTACGAGCAGTACTTC.

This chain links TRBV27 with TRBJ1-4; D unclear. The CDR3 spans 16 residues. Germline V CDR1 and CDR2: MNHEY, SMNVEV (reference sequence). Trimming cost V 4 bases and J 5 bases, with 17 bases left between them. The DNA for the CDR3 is TGTGCCAGCAGTTCCAAGGACTATGTTCGGAATGAAAAACTGTTTTTT. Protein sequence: CASSSKDYVRNEKLFF.

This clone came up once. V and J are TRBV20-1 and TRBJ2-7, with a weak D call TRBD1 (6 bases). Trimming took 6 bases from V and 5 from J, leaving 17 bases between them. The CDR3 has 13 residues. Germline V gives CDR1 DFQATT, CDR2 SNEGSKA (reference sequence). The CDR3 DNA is TGCAGTGCCAGTGGTGGCAGGGGCCACGAGCAGTACTTC. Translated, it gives CSASGGRGHEQYF.

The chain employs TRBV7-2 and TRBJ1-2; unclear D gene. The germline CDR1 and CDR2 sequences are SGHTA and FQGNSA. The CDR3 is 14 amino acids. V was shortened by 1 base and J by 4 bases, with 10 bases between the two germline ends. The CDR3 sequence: CASSLVADTYGYTF. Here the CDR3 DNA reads TGTGCCAGCAGCTTAGTGGCGGATACCTATGGCTACACCTTC.

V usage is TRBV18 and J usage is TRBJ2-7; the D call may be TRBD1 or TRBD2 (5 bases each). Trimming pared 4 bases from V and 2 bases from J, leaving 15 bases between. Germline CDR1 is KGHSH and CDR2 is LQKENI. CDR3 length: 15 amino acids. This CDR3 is CASSRGAGETYEQYF. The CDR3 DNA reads TGTGCCAGCTCACGGGGCGCCGGGGAAACCTACGAGCAGTACTTC.

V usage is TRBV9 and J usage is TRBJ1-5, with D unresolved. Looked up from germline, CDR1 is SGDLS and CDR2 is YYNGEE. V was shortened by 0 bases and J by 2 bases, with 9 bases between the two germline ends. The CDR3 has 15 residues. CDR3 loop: CASSVGDSGNQPQHF. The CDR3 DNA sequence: TGTGCCAGCAGCGTAGGGGATTCAGGCAATCAGCCCCAGCATTTT.